This record covers a single T cell receptor (beta chain). The data were produced by immunoSEQ multiplex PCR, yet TCRdb's version contains in-frame clones alone and is incomplete. The sample has some 67,000 clones, about 98% seen once. The data derive from a study of technical replicates of blood from four donors. There are 17 residues in the CDR3. Germline CDR1 and CDR2: MRHNA and SNTAGT. V was pared by 6 bases and J by 0 bases, with 9 bases of the junction left unmatched. Source material: T cells isolated from PBMCs. This clonotype was obtained from a human donor in good health. The chain combines TRBV6-4 with TRBJ2-1; TRBD1 agrees at 9 bases. CDR3 nucleotide sequence: TGTGCCAGCAGCCCAATGACAGGGGGGTCCTCCTACAATGAGCAGTTCTTC. Amino acids: CASSPMTGGSSYNEQFF.